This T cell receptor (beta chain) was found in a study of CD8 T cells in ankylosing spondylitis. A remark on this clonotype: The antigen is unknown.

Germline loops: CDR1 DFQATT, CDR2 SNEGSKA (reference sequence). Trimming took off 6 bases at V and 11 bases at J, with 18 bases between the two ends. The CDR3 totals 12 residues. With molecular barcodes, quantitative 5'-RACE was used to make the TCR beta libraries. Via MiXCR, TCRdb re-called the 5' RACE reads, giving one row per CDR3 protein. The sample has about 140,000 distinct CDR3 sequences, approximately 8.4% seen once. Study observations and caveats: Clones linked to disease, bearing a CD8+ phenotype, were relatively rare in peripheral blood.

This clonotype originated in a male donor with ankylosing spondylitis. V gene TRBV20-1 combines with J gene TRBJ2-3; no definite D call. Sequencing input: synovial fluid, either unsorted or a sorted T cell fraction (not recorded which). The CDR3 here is CSAGPSTDLQYF. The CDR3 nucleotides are TGCAGTGCAGGACCGAGCACAGATCTGCAGTATTTT.